This TCR beta chain emerged from a study of shared clonotypes between healthy human individuals. Using immunoSEQ multiplex PCR, the repertoire was profiled, and TCRdb retains in-frame clones only, with some absent. Of some 2,500,000 clones listed, under 95% are singletons. CD45RA+ naive and CD45RA-negative memory subsets were separated from CD4+ cells. General study findings and limits: Genetic and exposure-history diversity was limited by the few donors. Non-shared clonotypes showed lower generation probabilities than clonotypes common to all four donors. Estimated clonotype richness was generally higher in naive than memory subsets.

With regard to this clone: Its target is unknown.

Source material: naive CD4+ T cells from PBMCs. Noted subset: CD45RA+ positively selected. This TCR was recovered from a man between 18 and 29 years old in good health. Some clones in this sample may be carry-over from other donors' samples.

CDR3 protein: CASGLVPPPGELFF. In nucleotides, the CDR3 is TGTGCCAGCGGGCTGGTCCCACCACCCGGGGAGCTGTTTTTT. V is TRBV7-9 and J is TRBJ2-2, with no clear D. The V gene's germline CDR1 is SEHNR and CDR2 FQNEAQ (reference sequence). Trimming took 8 bases from V and 6 from J, leaving 16 bases between them. The CDR3 is 14 amino acids.